The clone carrying this TCR beta chain has only one observation. The method was immunoSEQ multiplex PCR; TCRdb's version includes in-frame clones alone and lacks a portion of them. The sample includes 50,000 to 55,000 clones, about nine tenths of them seen just once. This sample was taken from a study of T cell changes during pregnancy in multiple sclerosis. Germline CDR1 reads SNHLY; CDR2 reads FYNNEI. The CDR3 length is 14 residues. Trimming at V came to 5 bases and at J to 3 bases, leaving 6 bases not matched to a gene. The sample here was CD4+ T cells from peripheral blood mononuclear cells, taken in the third trimester of pregnancy. The J gene is TRBJ1-2, the V gene TRBV2, with 7 bases aligning to TRBD1. The clonotype originates from a female donor with multiple sclerosis, enrolled in a pregnancy study. The DNA of the CDR3 is TGTGCCAGCAGTTTCGGGACAGAGTACTATGGCTACACCTTC. Translating gives CASSFGTEYYGYTF.